The entry below gives a single T cell receptor (beta chain) sequence along with its context. Antigen: not known. Sequencing of the DNA from cultured CD4+ T cells was carried out with the Oncomine TCR Beta short-read assay. TCRdb used MiXCR to reprocess the PCR reads, holding one entry per CDR3 protein. The data show roughly 9,800 distinct CDR3 sequences, roughly 64% seen once. This entry comes from a study of vaccination and CD4 T cells after COVID-19. Study background: Every participant had a vaccine, which was either BNT162b2 or mRNA-1273, given in two doses.

Study-wide findings and caveats: Spike mono-reactivity was shown by 304 of 307 vaccine-specific clones in convalescent patients.

Treatment denoted: approximately 11-day PBMC culture with coronavirus spike peptide pools or control peptides (ViraFEST assay). Under the ViraFEST approach, antigen-specific T cells were expanded with peptide pools and TCRs subsequently sequenced. CDR1 DFQATT and CDR2 SNEGSKA come from the germline V gene (reference sequence). CDR3 length: 12 amino acids. The V gene lost 2 bases and the J gene lost 7 bases, with 6 bases spanning the gap. The chain employs TRBV20-1 and TRBJ1-6; TRBD1 is a possible D gene (5 bases). The TCR was taken from a human donor who had recovered from COVID-19. Sequenced sample: CD4+ T cells from blood, cultured in vitro. Here the CDR3 DNA reads TGCAGTGCTAGACGGGGCAATTCACCCCTCCACTTT. It encodes CSARRGNSPLHF.